The rows below give T cell receptor beta chains drawn from one sample of a study of human T cells and chemical hapten exposure. From the RACE reads, TCRdb called clonotypes with MiXCR, one entry per CDR3 protein. The sample carries hundreds of thousands of distinct CDR3 sequences, about 6.9% recorded once. This specimen was whole blood, taken in connection with sensitization to the hapten diphenylcyclopropenone (DPC). Receptor source: a young woman with alopecia areata. Some clones in this sample may be carry-over from other donors' samples. CDR3s include the opening cysteine and the closing phenylalanine or tryptophan. Each record gives: J gene, D gene, clone size, V gene, CDR3 DNA, CDR3 protein. The D gene is left open where the match is weak. The size field is filled for only some rows; it gives once, few, many or a size class.

J: TRBJ2-2
D: -
size: many
V: TRBV12-3/TRBV12-4
DNA: TGTGCCAGCAGTTTAAGGTCGGCCGGGGAGCTGTTTTTT
CDR3: CASSLRSAGELFF

J: TRBJ1-5
D: -
size: many
V: TRBV6-2/TRBV6-3
DNA: TGTGCCAGCAGCGACACTTATAGCAATCAGCCCCAGCATTTT
CDR3: CASSDTYSNQPQHF

J: TRBJ1-1
D: -
size: many
V: TRBV6-2/TRBV6-3
DNA: TGTGCCAGCAGGAAGGGTCCTGGCACTGAAGCTTTCTTT
CDR3: CASRKGPGTEAFF

J: TRBJ1-5
D: -
size: few
V: TRBV18
DNA: TGTGCCAGCTCACGAACGGACGGAGCCAATCAGCCCCAGCATTTT
CDR3: CASSRTDGANQPQHF

J: TRBJ1-2
D: TRBD1
size: many
V: TRBV2
DNA: TGTGCCAGCAGTCCCCGGGACAGGGGGCTGCACACCTTC
CDR3: CASSPRDRGLHTF

J: TRBJ2-2
D: TRBD1
size: -
V: TRBV12-3/TRBV12-4
DNA: TGTGCCAGCAGTGACAGGGTCGGCAGGGAGCTGTTTTTT
CDR3: CASSDRVGRELFF

J: TRBJ1-1
D: TRBD1
size: -
V: TRBV12-3/TRBV12-4
DNA: TGTGCCAGCAGTCTCCGACAGGGAGTGAACACTGAAGCTTTCTTT
CDR3: CASSLRQGVNTEAFF

J: TRBJ2-1
D: -
size: -
V: TRBV6-2/TRBV6-3
DNA: TGTGCCAGCAGTTACGGGATTCACTACAATGAGCAGTTCTTC
CDR3: CASSYGIHYNEQFF

J: TRBJ2-1
D: TRBD1
size: -
V: TRBV24-1
DNA: TGTGCCACCAGTGATTTACACCGGGACAGGCAGTTCTTC
CDR3: CATSDLHRDRQFF

J: TRBJ2-3
D: TRBD2
size: many
V: TRBV29-1
DNA: TGCAGCGTCGTAGCGGGGGGGCCAGATACGCAGTATTTT
CDR3: CSVVAGGPDTQYF

J: TRBJ2-1
D: -
size: few
V: TRBV20-1
DNA: TGCAGTGCCATCGAATCTATACTCGATGAGCAGTTCTTC
CDR3: CSAIESILDEQFF

J: TRBJ2-2
D: TRBD1
size: few
V: TRBV19
DNA: TGTGCCAGTAGTAACGACAGGGGTCCCGGGGAGCTGTTTTTT
CDR3: CASSNDRGPGELFF

J: TRBJ1-4
D: TRBD1
size: many
V: TRBV20-1
DNA: TGCAGTGCTAGAGACTACGACAGGGGTTCACGAAGCGACGATGAAAAACTGTTTTTT
CDR3: CSARDYDRGSRSDDEKLFF

J: TRBJ2-7
D: TRBD2
size: few
V: TRBV6-2/TRBV6-3
DNA: TGTGCCAGCAGTTACTCGCTAGCGGGGGACTTC
CDR3: CASSYSLAGDF

J: TRBJ1-1
D: -
size: many
V: TRBV7-9
DNA: TGTGCCAGCAGCCCCATGGGCAGGGGAACTGAAGCTTTCTTT
CDR3: CASSPMGRGTEAFF

J: TRBJ2-2
D: -
size: many
V: TRBV7-9
DNA: TGTGCCAGCAGCAAACAGGGAGCCGATCACACCGGGGAGCTGTTTTTT
CDR3: CASSKQGADHTGELFF

J: TRBJ1-1
D: -
size: many
V: TRBV24-1
DNA: TGTGCCACCAGTGATGGGCCAGGGAAGACTGAAGCTTTCTTT
CDR3: CATSDGPGKTEAFF

J: TRBJ2-1
D: -
size: few
V: TRBV7-2
DNA: TGTGCCAGCAGCTTAGAAGTACTAGTCAATGAGCAGTTCTTC
CDR3: CASSLEVLVNEQFF

J: TRBJ2-1
D: TRBD1
size: many
V: TRBV7-2
DNA: TGTGCCAGCAGCGTACGGGACAGGGAGGGCAATGAGCAGTTCTTC
CDR3: CASSVRDREGNEQFF

J: TRBJ1-1
D: -
size: many
V: TRBV20-1
DNA: TGCAGTGCGGTGAACACTGAAGCTTTCTTT
CDR3: CSAVNTEAFF

J: TRBJ1-1
D: -
size: many
V: TRBV13
DNA: TGTGCCAGCAGCTTCTCCGGTGAAGCTTTCTTT
CDR3: CASSFSGEAFF

J: TRBJ1-2
D: -
size: many
V: TRBV7-2
DNA: TGTGCCAGCAGCCAGTTTAGGGCCGGATATGGCTACACCTTC
CDR3: CASSQFRAGYGYTF

J: TRBJ2-3
D: TRBD2
size: many
V: TRBV20-1
DNA: TGCAGTGCTAGAGATAGCGGGGGGGCTAGCACAGATACGCAGTATTTT
CDR3: CSARDSGGASTDTQYF

J: TRBJ1-1
D: TRBD1
size: few
V: TRBV7-9
DNA: TGTGCCACTCAGGGGGCGACTGAAGCTTTCTTT
CDR3: CATQGATEAFF

J: TRBJ1-1
D: -
size: -
V: TRBV7-9
DNA: TGTGCCAGCTTCCCGCCGGAATACGGCACTGAAGCTTTCTTT
CDR3: CASFPPEYGTEAFF

J: TRBJ1-3
D: -
size: -
V: TRBV12-3/TRBV12-4
DNA: TGTGCCAGCAGGCTGGGAGGAAACACCATATATTTT
CDR3: CASRLGGNTIYF

J: TRBJ1-2
D: -
size: many
V: TRBV29-1
DNA: TGCAGCGCTGCCCGGGGAAACTATGGCTACACCTTC
CDR3: CSAARGNYGYTF

J: TRBJ1-3
D: -
size: many
V: TRBV6-2/TRBV6-3
DNA: TGTGCCAGCGGCTCTGGAAACACCATATATTTT
CDR3: CASGSGNTIYF

J: TRBJ1-4
D: -
size: -
V: TRBV4-1
DNA: TGCGCCAGCAGCCAAGAATCCCTGCCCGGGGAGATGGGCGAAAAACTGTTTTTT
CDR3: CASSQESLPGEMGEKLFF

J: TRBJ1-1
D: -
size: -
V: TRBV6-5
DNA: TGTGCCACCCGGCAGGGCCTCATGAAGATGCACACTGAAGCTTTCTTT
CDR3: CATRQGLMKMHTEAFF

J: TRBJ1-3
D: -
size: few
V: TRBV9
DNA: TGTGCCAGCAGCGTAGAAGGATACTCTGGAAACACCATATATTTT
CDR3: CASSVEGYSGNTIYF

J: TRBJ1-2
D: -
size: many
V: TRBV28
DNA: TGTGCCAGCAGTTCACTCCTCTTCTATGGCTACACCTTC
CDR3: CASSSLLFYGYTF

J: TRBJ1-1
D: TRBD1
size: -
V: TRBV6-5
DNA: TGTGCCAGCAGTTTCGTAACAGGGGCTCAAAGGGCTGAAGCTTTCTTT
CDR3: CASSFVTGAQRAEAFF

J: TRBJ1-4
D: -
size: -
V: TRBV6-5
DNA: TGTGCCAGCAGTTACTCATGGGGCCCTGAAAAACTGTTTTTT
CDR3: CASSYSWGPEKLFF

J: TRBJ2-5
D: TRBD1
size: few
V: TRBV4-3
DNA: TGCGCCAGCAGCCAAGTTATCCCGGGACAGGGTGGAGAGACCCAGTACTTC
CDR3: CASSQVIPGQGGETQYF

J: TRBJ2-7
D: TRBD1
size: many
V: TRBV10-3
DNA: TGTGCCATCAGTGAGCGGGGACAGAACTACGAGCAGTACTTC
CDR3: CAISERGQNYEQYF

J: TRBJ2-7
D: -
size: -
V: TRBV4-3
DNA: TGCGCCAGCAGCCAAGACGTGGGGCGTGAGCAGTACTTC
CDR3: CASSQDVGREQYF

J: TRBJ1-4
D: -
size: few
V: TRBV15
DNA: TGTGCCACCAGCAGGCTAAGGACAGCAACTAATGAAAAACTGTTTTTT
CDR3: CATSRLRTATNEKLFF

J: TRBJ1-2
D: -
size: many
V: TRBV9
DNA: TGTGCCAGCAGCGCGAACTATGGCTACACCTTC
CDR3: CASSANYGYTF

J: TRBJ2-1
D: -
size: -
V: TRBV5-1
DNA: TGCGCCAGCAGCCCCTTCACGGGCCACAATGAGCAGTTCTTC
CDR3: CASSPFTGHNEQFF

J: TRBJ2-3
D: TRBD1
size: -
V: TRBV6-2/TRBV6-3
DNA: TGTGCCAGCAGTCGGACAGGAGTCACAGATACGCAGTATTTT
CDR3: CASSRTGVTDTQYF

J: TRBJ1-1
D: -
size: many
V: TRBV21-1
DNA: TGTGCCATCGCCATGGAGGGACCGGAGAACACTGAAGCTTTCTTT
CDR3: CAIAMEGPENTEAFF

J: TRBJ2-5
D: -
size: -
V: TRBV9
DNA: TGTGCCAACAGCGTAGAGAGCGGGCTCCAAGAGACCCAGTACTTC
CDR3: CANSVESGLQETQYF

J: TRBJ1-1
D: -
size: -
V: TRBV12-3/TRBV12-4
DNA: TGTGCCAGCAGTTTTTACCAGAGTGGGGGGTTTTTT
CDR3: CASSFYQSGGFF

J: TRBJ2-7
D: -
size: -
V: TRBV7-9
DNA: TGTGCCAGCAGCACGCAGGGCGACGAGCAGTACTTC
CDR3: CASSTQGDEQYF

J: TRBJ2-5
D: -
size: -
V: TRBV6-2/TRBV6-3
DNA: TGTGCCAGCAGTGGAGGGGCAGTCCAGGAAGAGACCCAGTACTTC
CDR3: CASSGGAVQEETQYF

J: TRBJ2-1
D: TRBD2
size: -
V: TRBV11-2
DNA: TGTGCCAGCAGCTACGGACTAGCGGGGGGACCCCCCTACAATGAGCAGTTCTTC
CDR3: CASSYGLAGGPPYNEQFF

J: TRBJ1-4
D: -
size: -
V: TRBV6-1
DNA: TGTGCCAGCAGGGTTGGCTATAATGAAAAACTGTTTTTT
CDR3: CASRVGYNEKLFF

J: TRBJ1-5
D: -
size: many
V: TRBV20-1
DNA: TGCAGTGCTATTTTAGGGACAAGCAATCAGCCCCAGCATTTT
CDR3: CSAILGTSNQPQHF

J: TRBJ1-4
D: -
size: few
V: TRBV16
DNA: TGTGCCAGCAGCCAATCTCGGCAGAAGGGTGTTGAAAAACTGTTTTTT
CDR3: CASSQSRQKGVEKLFF

J: TRBJ2-6
D: -
size: many
V: TRBV6-5
DNA: TGTGCCAGCAGTTACGGGGGTTCTGGGGCCAACGTCCTGACTTTC
CDR3: CASSYGGSGANVLTF

J: TRBJ2-5
D: -
size: few
V: TRBV5-1
DNA: TGCGCCAGCAGTCCCGGCCAAACAGGGCAAGAGACCCAGTACTTC
CDR3: CASSPGQTGQETQYF

J: TRBJ1-2
D: -
size: many
V: TRBV6-5
DNA: TGTGCCAGTACCGGACGGGCTGGGGGTGGCTATGGCTACACCTTC
CDR3: CASTGRAGGGYGYTF

J: TRBJ2-1
D: -
size: -
V: TRBV14
DNA: TGTGCCAGCAGCCAAGTTCCAGGGGCCAGATTGAATGAGCAGTTCTTC
CDR3: CASSQVPGARLNEQFF

J: TRBJ1-1
D: -
size: -
V: TRBV20-1
DNA: TGCAGTGCGGCCGACAGGAGGACTGAAGCTTTCTTT
CDR3: CSAADRRTEAFF